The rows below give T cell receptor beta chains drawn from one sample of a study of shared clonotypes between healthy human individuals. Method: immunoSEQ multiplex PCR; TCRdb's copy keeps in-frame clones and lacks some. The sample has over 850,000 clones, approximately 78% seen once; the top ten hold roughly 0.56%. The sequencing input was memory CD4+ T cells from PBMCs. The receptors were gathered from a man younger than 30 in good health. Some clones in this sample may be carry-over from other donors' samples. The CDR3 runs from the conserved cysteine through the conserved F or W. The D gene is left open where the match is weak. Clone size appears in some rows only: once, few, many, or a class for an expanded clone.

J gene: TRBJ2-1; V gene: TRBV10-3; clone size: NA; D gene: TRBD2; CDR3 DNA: TGTGCCATCAGTGAGTCTGCGGGAGTCTACAATGAGCAGTTCTTC; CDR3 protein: CAISESAGVYNEQFF
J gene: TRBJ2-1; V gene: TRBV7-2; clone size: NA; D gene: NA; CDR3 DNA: TGTGCCAGCAGCCCCGGGCGCTACAATGAGCAGTTCTTC; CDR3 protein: CASSPGRYNEQFF
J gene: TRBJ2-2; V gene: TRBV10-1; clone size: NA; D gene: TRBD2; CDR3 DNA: TGCGCCAGCAGTGAGAACAGCGGGATCACCGGGGAGCTGTTTTTT; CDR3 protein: CASSENSGITGELFF
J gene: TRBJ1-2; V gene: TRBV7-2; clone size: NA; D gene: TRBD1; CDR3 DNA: TGTGCCAGCAGCTTAGTTCAGGGACAGGGAAGGGGCTACACCTTC; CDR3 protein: CASSLVQGQGRGYTF
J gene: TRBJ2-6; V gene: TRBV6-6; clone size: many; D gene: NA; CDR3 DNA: TGTGCCAGCACCCAGAGGGTGGGGGACGGGGCCAACGTCCTGACTTTC; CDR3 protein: CASTQRVGDGANVLTF
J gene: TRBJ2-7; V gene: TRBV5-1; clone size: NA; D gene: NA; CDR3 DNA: TGCGCCAGCAGACAGGGCGACCTCTACGAGCAGTACTTC; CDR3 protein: CASRQGDLYEQYF
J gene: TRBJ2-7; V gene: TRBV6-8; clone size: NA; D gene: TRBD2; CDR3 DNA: TGTGCCAGCAGCCGACCCCCTACTAGCGGGAGGAGGTCAGCCTACGAGCAGTACTTC; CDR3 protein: CASSRPPTSGRRSAYEQYF
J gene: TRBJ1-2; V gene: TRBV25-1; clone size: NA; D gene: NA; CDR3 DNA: TGTGCCAGCAGTGAACTACAGACAGCCTTCTATGGCTACACCTTC; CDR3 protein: CASSELQTAFYGYTF
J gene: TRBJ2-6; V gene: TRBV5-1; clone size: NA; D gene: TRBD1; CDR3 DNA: TGCGCCAGCAGCACAGGACAGGGATCAGGGGCCAACGTCCTGACTTTC; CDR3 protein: CASSTGQGSGANVLTF
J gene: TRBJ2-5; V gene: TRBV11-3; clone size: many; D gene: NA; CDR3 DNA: TGTGCCAGCAGCCCGGACCTATCTGGAGAGACCCAGTACTTC; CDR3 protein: CASSPDLSGETQYF
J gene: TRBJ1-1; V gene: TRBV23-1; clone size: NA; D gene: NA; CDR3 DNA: TGCGCCAGCAGTCAATCGGGGGAGATGAACACTGAAGCTTTCTTT; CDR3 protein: CASSQSGEMNTEAFF
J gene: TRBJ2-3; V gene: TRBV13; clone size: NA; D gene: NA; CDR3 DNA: TGTGCCAGCAGCGGACAGAGCACAGATACGCAGTATTTT; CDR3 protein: CASSGQSTDTQYF
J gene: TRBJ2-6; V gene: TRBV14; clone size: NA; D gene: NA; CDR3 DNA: TGTGCCAGCAGCCGTAGCTCTGGGGCCAACGTCCTGACTTTC; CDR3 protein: CASSRSSGANVLTF
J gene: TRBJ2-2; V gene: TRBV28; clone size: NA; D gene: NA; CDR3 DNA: TGTGCCAGCTCCCAAAGCACCGGGGAGCTGTTTTTT; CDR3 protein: CASSQSTGELFF
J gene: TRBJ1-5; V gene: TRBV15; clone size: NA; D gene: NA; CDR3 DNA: TGTGCCACCAGAGAGGGGGGAAGGGGACAGCCCCAGCATTTT; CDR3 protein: CATREGGRGQPQHF
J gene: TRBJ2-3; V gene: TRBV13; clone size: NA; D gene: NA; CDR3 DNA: TGTGCCAGCAGCTTAAGGGGGACTCGCACAGATACGCAGTATTTT; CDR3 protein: CASSLRGTRTDTQYF
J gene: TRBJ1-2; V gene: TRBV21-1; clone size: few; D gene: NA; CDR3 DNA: TGTGCCAGCAGCAAGAGTCTACAGCCTCTCGGCGGCTACACCTTC; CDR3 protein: CASSKSLQPLGGYTF
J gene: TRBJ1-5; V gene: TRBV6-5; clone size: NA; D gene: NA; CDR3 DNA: TGTGCCAGCAGTCCAACCCGAGACCAGCCCCAGCATTTT; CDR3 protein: CASSPTRDQPQHF
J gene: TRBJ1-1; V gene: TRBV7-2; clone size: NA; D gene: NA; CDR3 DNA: TGTGCCAGCAGCTCGTTTGGGGGGTCGAACACTGAAGCTTTCTTT; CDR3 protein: CASSSFGGSNTEAFF
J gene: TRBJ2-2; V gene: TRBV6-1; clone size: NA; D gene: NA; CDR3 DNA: TGTGCCAGCCTCATTGGACCGGGGCCCGGGGAGCTGTTTTTT; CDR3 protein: CASLIGPGPGELFF